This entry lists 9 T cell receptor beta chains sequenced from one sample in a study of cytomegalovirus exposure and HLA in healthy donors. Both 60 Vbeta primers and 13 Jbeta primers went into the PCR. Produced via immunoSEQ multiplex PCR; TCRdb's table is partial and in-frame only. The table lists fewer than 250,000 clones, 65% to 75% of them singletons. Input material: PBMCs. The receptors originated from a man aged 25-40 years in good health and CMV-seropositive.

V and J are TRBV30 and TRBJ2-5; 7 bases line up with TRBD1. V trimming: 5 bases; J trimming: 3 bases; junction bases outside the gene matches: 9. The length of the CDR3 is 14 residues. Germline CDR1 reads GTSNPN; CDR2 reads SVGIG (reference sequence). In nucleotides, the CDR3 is TGTGCCTGGGGACGCCGGGACAGAAAAGAGACCCAGTACTTC. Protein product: CAWGRRDRKETQYF. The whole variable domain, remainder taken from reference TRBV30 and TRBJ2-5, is SQTIHQWPATLVQPVGSPLSLECTVEGTSNPNLYWYRQAAGRGLQLLFYSVGIGQISSEVPQNLSASRPQDRQFILSSKKLLLSDSGFYLCAWGRRDRKETQYFGPGTRLLVL.

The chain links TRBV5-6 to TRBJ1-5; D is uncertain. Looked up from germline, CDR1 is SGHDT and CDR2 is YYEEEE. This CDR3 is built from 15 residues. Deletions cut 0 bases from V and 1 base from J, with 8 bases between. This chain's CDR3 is CASSLGAWSNQPQHF. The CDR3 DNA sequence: TGTGCCAGCAGCTTGGGGGCCTGGAGCAATCAGCCCCAGCATTTT.

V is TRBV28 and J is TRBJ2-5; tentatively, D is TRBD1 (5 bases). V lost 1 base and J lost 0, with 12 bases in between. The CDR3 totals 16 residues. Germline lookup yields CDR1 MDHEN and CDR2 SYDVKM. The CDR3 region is CASSLSGPRYQETQYF. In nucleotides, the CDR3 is TGTGCCAGCAGTTTATCAGGGCCTAGGTACCAAGAGACCCAGTACTTC.

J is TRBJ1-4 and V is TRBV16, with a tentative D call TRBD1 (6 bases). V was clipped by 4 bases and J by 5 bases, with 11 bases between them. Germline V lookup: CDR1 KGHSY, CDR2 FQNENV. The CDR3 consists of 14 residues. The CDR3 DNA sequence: TGTGCCAGCAGCCCCCGAGGACAGAATGAAAAACTGTTTTTT. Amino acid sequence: CASSPRGQNEKLFF.

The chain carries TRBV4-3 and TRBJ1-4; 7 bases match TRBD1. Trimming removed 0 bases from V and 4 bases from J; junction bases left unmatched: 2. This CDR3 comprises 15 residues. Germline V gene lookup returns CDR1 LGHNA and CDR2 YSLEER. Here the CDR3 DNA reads TGCGCCAGCAGCCAAGATGGGACAGATAATGAAAAACTGTTTTTT. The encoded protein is CASSQDGTDNEKLFF.

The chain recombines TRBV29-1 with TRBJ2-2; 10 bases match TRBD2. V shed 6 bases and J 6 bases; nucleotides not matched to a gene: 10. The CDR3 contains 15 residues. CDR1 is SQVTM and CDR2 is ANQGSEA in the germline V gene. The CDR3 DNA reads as TGCAGCGTAGGGACCGGGACTAGCGAGGCCGGGGAGCTGTTTTTT. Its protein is CSVGTGTSEAGELFF.

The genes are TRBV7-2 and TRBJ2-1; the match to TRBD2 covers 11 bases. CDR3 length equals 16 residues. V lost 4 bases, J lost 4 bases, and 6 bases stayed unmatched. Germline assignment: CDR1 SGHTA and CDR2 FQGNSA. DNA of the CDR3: TGTGCCAGCAGCTACGTTAGCGGGGGGGGTTACAATGAGCAGTTCTTC. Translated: CASSYVSGGGYNEQFF.

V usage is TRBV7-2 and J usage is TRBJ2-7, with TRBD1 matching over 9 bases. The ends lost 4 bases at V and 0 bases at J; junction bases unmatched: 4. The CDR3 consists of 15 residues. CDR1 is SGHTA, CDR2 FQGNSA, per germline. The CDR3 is CASSYGQGLSYEQYF. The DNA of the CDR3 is TGTGCCAGCAGCTACGGACAGGGGCTCTCCTACGAGCAGTACTTC. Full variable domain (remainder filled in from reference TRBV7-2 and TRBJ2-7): GAGVSQSPSNKVTEKGKDVELRCDPISGHTALYWYRQSLGQGLEFLIYFQGNSAPDKSGLPSDRFSAERTGGSVSTLTIQRTQQEDSAVYLCASSYGQGLSYEQYFGPGTRLTVT.

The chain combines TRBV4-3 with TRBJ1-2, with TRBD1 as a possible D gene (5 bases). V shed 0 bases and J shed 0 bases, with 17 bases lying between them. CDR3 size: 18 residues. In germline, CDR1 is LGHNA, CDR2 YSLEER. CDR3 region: CASSQEPRGTVTNYGYTF. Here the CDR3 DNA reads TGCGCCAGCAGCCAAGAGCCTCGGGGGACGGTTACTAACTATGGCTACACCTTC.